This entry lists 24 T cell receptor beta chains sequenced from one sample in a study of blood T cell repertoires in COVID-19. Data came from immunoSEQ multiplex PCR; TCRdb stores just in-frame clones and leaves some out. The table includes about 380,000 clones, more than 75% detected once. Sequenced sample: PBMCs or T cells enriched from blood (not recorded which). These receptors were obtained from a woman younger than 30 who had recovered from COVID-19.

A word on this clone: Other DNA sequences within the sample encode an identical CDR3. The chain couples TRBV6-5 to TRBJ2-7, with 10 bases matching TRBD1. Germline assignment: CDR1 MNHEY and CDR2 SVGAGI. V gave up 5 bases and J gave up 5 bases; unmatched junction bases: 9. This CDR3 contains 15 residues. In DNA form, the CDR3 reads TGTGCCAGCAGTCGGAGCCGGGACAGGGGTCACGAGCAGTACTTC. Protein: CASSRSRDRGHEQYF.

V and J are TRBV2 and TRBJ1-4, with D possibly TRBD1 on 6 matching bases. Germline V gives CDR1 SNHLY, CDR2 FYNNEI. V lost 2 bases to trimming and J lost 0 bases, with 16 bases between them. The CDR3 spans 18 residues. DNA for the CDR3: TGTGCCAGCAGTGAAAGAGGGGGAGAGGTCCCAACTAATGAAAAACTGTTTTTT. As protein: CASSERGGEVPTNEKLFF.

The table lists this clone with a count of one. This chain uses TRBV9 with TRBJ2-7; D is undetermined. The germline V gene has CDR1 SGDLS and CDR2 YYNGEE. V was trimmed by 0 bases and J by 2 bases, leaving 12 bases between them. The CDR3 runs 15 residues. CDR3 amino acids: CASSVGQSPPYEQYF. The CDR3 DNA reads TGTGCCAGCAGCGTAGGGCAGTCTCCTCCCTACGAGCAGTACTTC.

The chain couples TRBV5-4 to TRBJ1-1; 10 nucleotides line up with TRBD1. Germline CDR1 SGHNT, CDR2 YYREEE (reference sequence). V dropped 4 bases and J dropped 5; count of bases not matched to a gene: 5. The CDR3 runs to 14 residues. The CDR3 reads CASSPGQGTTEAFF. The CDR3 DNA follows: TGTGCCAGCAGCCCGGGACAGGGGACGACTGAAGCTTTCTTT.

The chain is built from TRBV30 and TRBJ1-5; 7 nucleotides align to TRBD1. Germline V gene sequence: CDR1 GTSNPN, CDR2 SVGIG (reference sequence). J was trimmed by 6 bases and V by 1 base; bases with no gene match: 9. The CDR3 has 15 residues. Written as DNA, the CDR3 is TGTGCCTGGAGTGCGGACAGGTTTTTTGGTCAGCCCCAGCATTTT. Translated, it gives CAWSADRFFGQPQHF.

CDR3 coding DNA: TGCGCCAGCAGCCAAAAAGCCCCCTCGGGGGGCACAGATACGCAGTATTTT. This gives the protein CASSQKAPSGGTDTQYF. J is TRBJ2-3 and V is TRBV4-1; weak D call: TRBD2 (6 bases). V was clipped by 2 bases and J by 1 base, with 16 bases between them. The CDR3 extends over 17 amino acids. In germline, CDR1 is MGHRA, CDR2 YSYEKL.

This rearrangement joins TRBV6-5 to TRBJ1-1; D uncertain. The CDR3 covers 13 residues. Germline V CDR1 and CDR2: MNHEY, SVGAGI. V was cut by 6 bases and J by 2 bases, with 10 bases left in between. CDR3 nucleotide sequence: TGTGCCAGCAGCCACAACAAAAACACTGAAGCTTTCTTT. This encodes CASSHNKNTEAFF.

The genes are TRBV5-6 and TRBJ1-5; the D is unclear. V gave up 3 bases and J gave up 4 bases, with 8 bases separating them. The CDR3 consists of 13 residues. CDR1 is SGHDT and CDR2 is YYEEEE in the germline V gene. CDR3 region: CASSYEGNQPQHF. As DNA, the CDR3 is TGTGCCAGCAGCTACGAGGGAAATCAGCCCCAGCATTTT.

The V gene is TRBV13, the J gene TRBJ1-4; D ambiguous. This CDR3 has 12 residues. Germline V lookup: CDR1 PRHDT, CDR2 FYEKMQ (reference sequence). V was shortened by 4 bases and J by 5 bases, with 5 bases between the two germline ends. The DNA of the CDR3 is TGTGCCAGCAGCTCCCAGAATGAAAAACTGTTTTTT. Protein: CASSSQNEKLFF. The full variable domain, its missing parts supplied by reference TRBV13 and TRBJ1-4, is AAGVIQSPRHLIKEKRETATLKCYPIPRHDTVYWYQQGPGQDPQFLISFYEKMQSDKGSIPDRFSAQQFSDYHSELNMSSLELGDSALYFCASSSQNEKLFFGSGTQLSVL.

The chain carries TRBV5-4 and TRBJ2-1; the D gene is possibly TRBD1 (5 bases). V was cut by 0 bases and J by 2 bases, with 9 bases left in between. This CDR3 is 15 amino acids long. Per germline, CDR1 SGHNT and CDR2 YYREEE (reference sequence). The CDR3 DNA follows: TGTGCCAGCAGCTTGGGGGGCTCCACCTACAATGAGCAGTTCTTC. Translating it yields CASSLGGSTYNEQFF.

This chain links TRBV10-3 with TRBJ1-1; TRBD1 matches 7 bases. Germline V gene sequence: CDR1 ENHRY, CDR2 SYGVKD. The CDR3 covers 14 residues. V lost 2 bases and J lost 0; bases outside the gene matches: 0. The CDR3 DNA is TGTGCCATCAGTGAGACAGGGGTGAACACTGAAGCTTTCTTT. Amino acids: CAISETGVNTEAFF.

V usage is TRBV18 and J usage is TRBJ1-5; 11 nucleotides match TRBD1. Trimming took 5 bases from V and 4 from J; bases not matched to a gene: 4. CDR1 is KGHSH, CDR2 LQKENI, per germline. The CDR3 contains 15 residues. CDR3 in amino acids: CASSAGTGGNQPQHF. DNA of the CDR3: TGTGCCAGCTCAGCCGGGACAGGGGGGAATCAGCCCCAGCATTTT.

The rearrangement uses TRBV19 and TRBJ2-7; 7 positions match TRBD1. The CDR3 contains 14 residues. The ends lost 6 bases at V and 2 bases at J; junction bases unmatched: 7. CDR1 LNHDA and CDR2 SQIVND come from the germline V gene (reference sequence). In DNA form, the CDR3 reads TGTGCCAGTAGCGGCACGGACAGGACCTACGAGCAGTACTTC. Protein: CASSGTDRTYEQYF.

The chain carries TRBV7-9 and TRBJ1-1, with 9 positions matching TRBD1. Germline V gene sequence: CDR1 SEHNR, CDR2 FQNEAQ (reference sequence). V gave up 7 bases and J gave up 4 bases; unmatched junction bases: 7. The CDR3 consists of 14 residues. The CDR3 sequence: CASTTTGGFTEAFF. DNA for the CDR3: TGTGCCAGCACCACGACAGGGGGGTTCACTGAAGCTTTCTTT. Combining the CDR3 with reference TRBV7-9 and TRBJ1-1 gives the whole variable domain DTGVSQNPRHKITKRGQNVTFRCDPISEHNRLYWYRQTLGQGPEFLTYFQNEAQLEKSRLLSDRFSAERPKGSFSTLEIQRTEQGDSAMYLCASTTTGGFTEAFFGQGTRLTVV.

This clone was counted once. The genes are TRBV30 and TRBJ1-6; D is undetermined. Germline V CDR1 and CDR2: GTSNPN, SVGIG (reference sequence). The CDR3 is 15 residues long. Trimming cost V 3 bases and J 10 bases, with 19 bases left between them. The CDR3 DNA sequence: TGTGCCTGGAGCCCCCTCGGGAACCGTTGGTCACCCCTCCACTTT. Translating gives CAWSPLGNRWSPLHF.

This sequence joins TRBV28 and TRBJ1-2; 7 bases fit TRBD1. The CDR3 is 15 amino acids. The germline CDR1 and CDR2 sequences are MDHEN and SYDVKM. V gave up 6 bases and J gave up 3 bases; unmatched junction bases: 10. CDR3 sequence (DNA): TGTGCCAGCAGGACAGGGCCATATTCCCACTATGGCTACACCTTC. The encoded protein is CASRTGPYSHYGYTF.

The chain links TRBV27 to TRBJ2-5, with 7 bases identical to TRBD2. CDR1 MNHEY and CDR2 SMNVEV come from the germline V gene (reference sequence). There are 13 residues in the CDR3. Trimming cost V 2 bases and J 6 bases; bases outside gene matches: 3. The CDR3 protein is CASSLGGGKTQYF. CDR3 nucleotide sequence: TGTGCCAGCAGTTTAGGGGGAGGGAAGACCCAGTACTTC.

The V and J genes are TRBV11-2 and TRBJ2-7; no clear D. The CDR3 runs 11 residues. Between the trimmed V and J ends, which lost 5 bases and 2 bases, there was a span of 4 bases. Germline V gene lookup returns CDR1 SGHAT and CDR2 FQNNGV. CDR3 DNA: TGTGCCAGCAGCATTACCTACGAGCAGTACTTC. This gives the protein CASSITYEQYF.

This clone has a single count. The chain has TRBV19 and TRBJ1-4, with D possibly matching TRBD1 (5 bases). Germline CDR1 reads LNHDA; CDR2 reads SQIVND (reference sequence). The CDR3 is made up of 14 amino acids. V lost 6 bases and J 8 bases, leaving 16 bases between the germline ends. In DNA, the CDR3 is TGTGCCAGTAGAGGGACTCTCTACGGGGAAAAACTGTTTTTT. Encoded protein: CASRGTLYGEKLFF.

The chain links TRBV7-8 to TRBJ2-5, with TRBD2 matching 15 bases. From germline, CDR1 is SGHVS and CDR2 FQNEAQ. This CDR3 region has 17 residues. Germline trimming cut 5 bases from V and 5 bases from J; bases unmatched to any gene: 9. The CDR3 nucleotides read TGTGCCAGCAGCACCGGACTAGCGGGGGGGCCTGGGGAGACCCAGTACTTC. This encodes CASSTGLAGGPGETQYF. The full variable domain, its missing parts supplied by reference TRBV7-8 and TRBJ2-5, is GAGVSQSPRYKVAKRGQDVALRCDPISGHVSLFWYQQALGQGPEFLTYFQNEAQLDKSGLPSDRFFAERPEGSVSTLKIQRTQQEDSAVYLCASSTGLAGGPGETQYFGPGTRLLVL.

V usage is TRBV6-2 or TRBV6-3 and J usage is TRBJ1-6, with a possible D match to TRBD1 (5 bases). The V end lost 6 bases, the J end lost 8 bases, and 11 bases lay between the germline ends. The CDR3 loop spans 13 amino acids. The germline gives CDR1 MNHEY, CDR2 SVGEGT. The CDR3 DNA follows: TGTGCCAGCAGCTCCCAGGGTCATTCACCCCTCCACTTT. Translated, it gives CASSSQGHSPLHF.

The rearrangement uses TRBV18 and TRBJ2-7, with 8 bases that match TRBD1. CDR3 size: 16 residues. Germline loops: CDR1 KGHSH, CDR2 LQKENI. V dropped 3 bases and J dropped 5; count of bases not matched to a gene: 12. The CDR3 is CASSPEYGQGVDEQYF. DNA of the CDR3: TGTGCCAGCTCACCGGAATACGGACAGGGAGTCGACGAGCAGTACTTC.

This sequence joins TRBV7-2 and TRBJ2-7; D is perhaps TRBD1 (5 bases). Germline V gene sequence: CDR1 SGHTA, CDR2 FQGNSA. The CDR3 extends over 13 amino acids. V was shortened by 8 bases and J by 0 bases, with 11 bases between the two germline ends. The CDR3 is CASAPDSSYEQYF. Here the CDR3 DNA reads TGTGCCAGCGCGCCTGACAGCTCCTACGAGCAGTACTTC.

The gene calls are TRBV5-1 and TRBJ1-1; perhaps TRBD1 as D (6 bases). The CDR3 has 15 residues. Trimming pared 0 bases from V and 6 bases from J, leaving 15 bases between. Germline V gene sequence: CDR1 SGHRS, CDR2 YFSETQ. DNA for the CDR3: TGCGCCAGCAGCTTGGTGGGGGGGCGCGATGCTGAAGCTTTCTTT. This translates into CASSLVGGRDAEAFF. Full variable domain (rest looked up from reference TRBV5-1 and TRBJ1-1): KAGVTQTPRYLIKTRGQQVTLSCSPISGHRSVSWYQQTPGQGLQFLFEYFSETQRNKGNFPGRFSGRQFSNSRSEMNVSTLELGDSALYLCASSLVGGRDAEAFFGQGTRLTVV.